Sequencing of this T cell receptor (beta chain) was carried out in a study of shared clonotypes between healthy human individuals (TCRdb year 2020). Regarding the research as a whole: Three men and a couple of women, aged 18 to 49 years, made up the cohort. Blood TCR repertoires of about five healthy adults were deeply sequenced to estimate repertoire size and the extent of clonotype sharing between individuals. To increase sequencing depth and limit assay-specific biases, TCR repertoire library preparation and sequencing were carried out by different laboratories using diverse techniques. Each donor's leukapheresis produced roughly between roughly 0.85 and 9 billion PBMCs.

Comment on this clone: The target of this receptor is not known. One end of the junction does not line up with germline, which may come from a read error.

Spanning cysteine to phenylalanine, the CDR3 consists of 14 amino acids. Solely the CDR3 DNA is kept, with 42 bases framed from the first base. CDR1 and CDR2, looked up from the germline V gene (reference sequence), are SSHAT and FNYEAQ. The donors were healthy, HIV-negative adults with no recently reported acute infections or vaccinations. Every donor was a Caucasian adult living in Nashville, Tennessee, USA. For unsorted samples, roughly 81 million PBMCs were counted and genomic DNA was extracted with the QIAamp DNA Blood Mini kit. After blood collection by leukapheresis, PBMCs were isolated using Ficoll-Histopaque density gradient centrifugation and then cryopreserved in the vapor phase of liquid nitrogen. Overall study results and their limits: Pairwise subsampling indicated that sequencing depth was expected to affect the degree of clonotype sharing among donors. The genetic and exposure-history diversity represented was limited by the small number of donors. Sampling was limited to blood, and TCR repertoires in tissue likely differ from TCR repertoires in blood.

Using the deep immunoSEQ assay, TCR CDR3 regions were amplified from genomic DNA by multiplex PCR. For each cell subset, the extracted genomic DNA was distributed evenly across all wells of several immunoSEQ 96-well plates, and each plate served as one replicate. For unsorted PBMC, 250 to 300 ng genomic DNA, equal to roughly 32,000 T cell genomes, was loaded into each replicate PCR. Unsorted PBMC genomic DNA was sequenced across ten immunoSEQ deep assay plates. Purified libraries were measured with a Qubit 3.0 fluorometer, size-checked on a Bioanalyzer 2100, and measured again with the KAPA Library Quantification kit. Each immunoSEQ 96-well plate was sequenced on its own single-read 150-cycle Illumina NextSeq 550 flow cell. The study's processing was this. The immunoSEQ output contained only junctional sequences without quality scores, so filtering could not match that applied to full-length reads. To assign V/J genes and CDR3, sequences were annotated using PyIR, a Python wrapper for IgBLAST v1.9, with IMGT germline references. Reads with weak V/J assignments (E-value above 1e-6), missing CDR3, stop codons, out-of-frame junctions, or ambiguous translated residues were removed. A V3J clonotype was defined by an identical inferred V gene, J gene, and CDR3 amino acid sequence. Percentage overlap between repertoires was calculated by dividing the number of shared unique clonotypes by the size of the smaller repertoire. RTK rarefaction, the Chao1 estimator, and Recon v2.1 estimates of unobserved clonotypes were used to assess repertoire richness. What TCRdb holds here is the immuneACCESS table cut down to in-frame rearrangements. Part of the clones is not present; checked against another copy, under half of the missing clones reflect an unresolved V gene, and the others are unexplained. V and J calls and clone size are given by that table; D and trimming were obtained from the DNA. The sample table lists 450,000 to 500,000 clones, 78% of them with a count of one. Approximately 12% of the sample goes to the ten largest clones.

This receptor was identified in a woman in her 40s in good health. Some clones in this sample may be carry-over from other donors' samples. Sequenced material: PBMCs. The rearranged chain carries TRBV7-7 and TRBJ2-2; no D segment can be confidently identified. The nucleotides read TGTGCTAGCAGCCCCGACGTGGGCACCGGGGAGCTGTTTTTT. This is translated as CASSPDVGTGELFF.